This T cell receptor (beta chain) emerged from a study of T-cell reconstitution after alpha-beta-depleted transplantation in children. It was with unique molecular identifiers that the TCRbeta library was prepared. TCRdb itself ran the PCR reads through MiXCR, one entry per CDR3 protein. The data contain 600,000 to 700,000 distinct CDR3 sequences, roughly 15% of them singletons. The CDR3 spans 15 residues. The ends were cut back, 0 bases at V and 7 bases at J, with 14 bases in the middle. CDR1 SGDLS and CDR2 YYNGEE come from the germline V gene. This chain connects TRBV9 to TRBJ1-5; tentatively, D is TRBD1 (6 bases). The sequence derives from a human donor who donated a stem cell graft to a child with acute myeloid leukemia. Source: PBMCs from the stem cell graft donor, taken from the stem cell graft. As DNA, the CDR3 is TGTGCCAGCAGCGTAGAGGCAGGGGCCCAACAGCCCCAGCATTTT. This gives the protein CASSVEAGAQQPQHF.